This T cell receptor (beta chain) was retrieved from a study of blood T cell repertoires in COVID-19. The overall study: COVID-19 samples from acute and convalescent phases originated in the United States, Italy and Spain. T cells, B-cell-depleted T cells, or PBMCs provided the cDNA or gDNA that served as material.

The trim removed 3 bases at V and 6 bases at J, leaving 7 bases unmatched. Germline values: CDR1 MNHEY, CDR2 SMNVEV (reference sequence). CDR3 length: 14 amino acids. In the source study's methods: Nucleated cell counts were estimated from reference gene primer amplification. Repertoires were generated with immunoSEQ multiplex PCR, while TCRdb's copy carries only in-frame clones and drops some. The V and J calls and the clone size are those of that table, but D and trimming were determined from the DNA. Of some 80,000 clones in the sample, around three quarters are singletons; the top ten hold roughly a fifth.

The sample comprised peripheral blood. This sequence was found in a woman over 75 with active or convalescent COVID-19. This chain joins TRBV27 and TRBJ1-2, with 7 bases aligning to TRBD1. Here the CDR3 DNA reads TGTGCCAGCAGTTTGGGGACAGCGAATCATGGCTACACCTTC. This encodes CASSLGTANHGYTF.